This T cell receptor beta chain was sequenced in a study of T cell responses to AZD1222 COVID-19 vaccine. TCRdb's table, derived via immunoSEQ multiplex PCR, lists solely in-frame clones and lacks some. The sample contains more than 70,000 clones, 91% of which appear only once. Pooling of second doses given at about 4 or about 12 weeks was done. This CDR3 has 13 amino acids. Germline CDR1 is SGHTA and CDR2 is FQGNSA. V lost 4 bases to trimming and J lost 1 base, with 7 bases between them. This clonotype was sampled from an adult who received the AZD1222 COVID-19 vaccine. This material consisted of peripheral blood, taken 28 days after the second AZD1222 dose. The V gene is TRBV7-2, the J gene TRBJ1-1; no definite D call. This CDR3 reads CASSSRRNTEAFF. The DNA for the CDR3 is TGTGCCAGCAGCTCCCGGCGGAACACTGAAGCTTTCTTT.